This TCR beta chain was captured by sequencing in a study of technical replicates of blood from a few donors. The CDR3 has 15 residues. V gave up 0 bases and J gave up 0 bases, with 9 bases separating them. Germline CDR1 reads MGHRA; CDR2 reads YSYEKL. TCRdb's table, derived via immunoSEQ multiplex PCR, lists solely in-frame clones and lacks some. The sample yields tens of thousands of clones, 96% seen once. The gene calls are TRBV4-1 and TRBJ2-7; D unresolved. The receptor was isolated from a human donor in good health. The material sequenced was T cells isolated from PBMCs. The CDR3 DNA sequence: TGCGCCAGCAGCCAAGATTTCCCCATCTCCTACGAGCAGTACTTC. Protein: CASSQDFPISYEQYF.